The clone carrying this T cell receptor (beta chain) was counted a few times. The antigen remains undetermined. TCRdb itself ran the 5' RACE reads through MiXCR, one entry per CDR3 protein. The sample has 34,000 or so distinct CDR3 sequences, roughly 27% seen once. Overall study findings and caveats: In terms of TCR gene usage, tumor memory CD4+ T cells clustered together with blood and lymph node memory CD4+ cells, as well as with lymph node naive CD4+ cells. The larger-cohort validation was restricted to a single TCR beta V-J rearrangement rather than whole repertoires.

CDR1 is SGDLS, CDR2 YYNGEE, per germline. V gave up 0 bases and J gave up 5 bases, with 8 bases separating them. CDR3 length: 13 residues. Treg sorting used a CD4+CD25+CD127-/low gate. Sequences were obtained from tumor-infiltrating Tregs sorted from the breast tumor. The chain is built from TRBV9 and TRBJ1-1; D gene uncertain. This TCR came from a female donor with breast cancer. CDR3 nucleotide sequence: TGTGCCAGCAGCGTAGGTCCTGAGACTGAAGCTTTCTTT. Amino acid sequence: CASSVGPETEAFF.